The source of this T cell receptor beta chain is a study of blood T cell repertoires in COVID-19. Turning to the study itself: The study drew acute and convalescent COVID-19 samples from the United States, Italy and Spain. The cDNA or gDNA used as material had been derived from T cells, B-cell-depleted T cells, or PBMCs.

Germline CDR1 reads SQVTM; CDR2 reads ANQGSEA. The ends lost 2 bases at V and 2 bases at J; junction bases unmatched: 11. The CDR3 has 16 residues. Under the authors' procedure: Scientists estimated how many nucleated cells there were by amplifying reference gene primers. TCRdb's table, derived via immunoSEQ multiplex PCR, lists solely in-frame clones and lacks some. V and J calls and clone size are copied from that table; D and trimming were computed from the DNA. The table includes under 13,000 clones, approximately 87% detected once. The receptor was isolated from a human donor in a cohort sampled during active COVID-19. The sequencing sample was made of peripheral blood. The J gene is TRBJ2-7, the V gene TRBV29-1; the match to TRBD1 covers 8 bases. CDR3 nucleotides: TGCAGCGTTGAAAGGGTGGTCGGGACAGGTCCCTACGAGCAGTACTTC. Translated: CSVERVVGTGPYEQYF.